This TCR beta chain was recorded in a study of regulatory and conventional T cells in RAG deficiency. Germline-derived CDR1 and CDR2 are SGHAT and FQDESV (reference sequence). The CDR3 spans 16 residues. V gave up 4 bases and J gave up 5 bases, with 20 bases separating them. The sorted regulatory T cells were CD4+, CD25-high and CD127-low, with genomic DNA sequenced. Clones were sequenced by immunoSEQ multiplex PCR, and TCRdb holds only the in-frame ones, with some missing. The data show around 29,000 clones, with under 95% seen just once and over 0.75% held by the top ten. These data were also reused for a study on regulatory T cells. From that paper: The PCR used 52 TRBV and 13 TRBJ primers.

The specimen sequenced was Tregs sorted from blood. This receptor was taken from a human donor in good health. The chain couples TRBV11-1 to TRBJ1-2; possibly TRBD1 for D (5 bases). The CDR3 DNA reads TGTGCCAGCAGCTCAGGTCAGGGAATGACGCTTTATGGCTACACCTTC. Protein: CASSSGQGMTLYGYTF.